The text below deals with one T cell receptor (beta chain). The antigen remains undetermined. This record comes from a study of T cell responses to AZD1222 COVID-19 vaccine. Data came from immunoSEQ multiplex PCR; TCRdb stores just in-frame clones and leaves some out. The sample shows roughly 72,000 clones, around 88% of them seen only once. Per the germline V gene, CDR1 is GTSNPN and CDR2 is SVGIG (reference sequence). CDR3 length equals 14 residues. Trimming removed 3 bases from V and 2 bases from J, with 14 bases in between. Study-wide results and caveats: The study found Spike-specific TCR breadth and depth rose after two AZD1222 doses.

This specimen consisted of peripheral blood, obtained 28 days after the second dose of the MenACWY control vaccine. The chain carries TRBV30 and TRBJ2-7; no definite D call. This TCR was recovered from an adult who received the MenACWY meningococcal vaccine as a control. The DNA for the CDR3 is TGTGCCTGGAGACGACCCCGGAACCCCTACGAGCAGTACTTC. It translates to CAWRRPRNPYEQYF.